This TCR beta chain was identified during a study of sequential checkpoint blockade in melanoma. Repertoires were generated with immunoSEQ multiplex PCR, while TCRdb's copy carries only in-frame clones and drops some. The repertoire includes thousands of clones, over 70% of them detected once, and about 30% sits in the top ten. This clone showed up just a few times. The CDR3 covers 15 residues. Germline values: CDR1 SGHDT, CDR2 YYEEEE. J lost 8 bases, V lost 4 bases, and 9 bases had no gene match. Treatment described: randomized to nivolumab then ipilimumab (arm A) or the reverse (arm B). Sorted cells were live CD3+CD8+, lacking CD19 and CD56, from PBMCs.

V is TRBV5-6 and J is TRBJ2-2; the match to TRBD1 covers 9 bases. The source material was CD8+ T cells sorted from blood (inferred from file names), sampled from a patient given nivolumab and ipilimumab in sequence. The clonotype comes from a human donor with melanoma. CDR3 amino acids: CASSRQTQGAGELFF. CDR3 DNA sequence: TGTGCCAGCAGCAGACAGACACAGGGGGCTGGGGAGCTGTTTTTT. Combining the CDR3 with reference TRBV5-6 and TRBJ2-2 gives the whole variable domain DAGVTQSPTHLIKTRGQQVTLRCSPKSGHDTVSWYQQALGQGPQFIFQYYEEEERQRGNFPDRFSGHQFPNYSSELNVNALLLGDSALYLCASSRQTQGAGELFFGEGSRLTVL.